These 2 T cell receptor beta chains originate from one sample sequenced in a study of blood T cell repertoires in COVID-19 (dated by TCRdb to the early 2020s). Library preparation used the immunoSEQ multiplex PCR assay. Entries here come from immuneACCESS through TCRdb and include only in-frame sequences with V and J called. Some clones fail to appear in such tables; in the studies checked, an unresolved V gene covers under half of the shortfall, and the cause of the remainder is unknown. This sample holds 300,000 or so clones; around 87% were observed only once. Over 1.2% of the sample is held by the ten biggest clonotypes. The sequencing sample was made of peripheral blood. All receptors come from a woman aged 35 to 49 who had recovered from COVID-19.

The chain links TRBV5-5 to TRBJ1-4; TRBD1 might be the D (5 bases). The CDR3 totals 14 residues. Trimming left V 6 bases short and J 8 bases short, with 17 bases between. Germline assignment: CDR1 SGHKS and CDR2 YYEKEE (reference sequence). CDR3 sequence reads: CASNFRTRTEKLFF. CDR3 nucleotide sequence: TGTGCCAGCAACTTCCGCACCCGGACAGAAAAACTGTTTTTT.

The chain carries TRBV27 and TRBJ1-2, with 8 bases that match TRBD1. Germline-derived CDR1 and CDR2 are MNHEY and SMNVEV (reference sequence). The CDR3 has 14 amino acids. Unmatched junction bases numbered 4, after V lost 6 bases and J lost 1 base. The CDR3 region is CASRQGDNNYGYTF. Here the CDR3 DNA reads TGTGCCAGCAGACAGGGGGACAATAACTATGGCTACACCTTC.